This T cell receptor beta chain was sequenced for a study of blood T cell repertoires in COVID-19. Some clones are missing from TCRdb's copy, which holds only in-frame ones; the method was immunoSEQ multiplex PCR. The sample yields nearly 45,000 clones, about 90% seen once. This CDR3 is built from 17 residues. Germline V gene sequence: CDR1 ENHRY, CDR2 SYGVKD. Trimming removed 4 bases from V and 2 bases from J; junction bases left unmatched: 12. The J gene is TRBJ1-2, the V gene TRBV10-3; 8 positions agree with TRBD1. The sequence came from a woman older than 75 in a cohort sampled during active or convalescent COVID-19. Source material: peripheral blood. The CDR3 DNA follows: TGTGCCATCAGTGGGACGTTGAACAGGGGGGTAAACTATGGCTACACCTTC. It encodes CAISGTLNRGVNYGYTF.